This record covers a single T cell receptor (beta chain). No antigen is known for it. The table came from immunoSEQ multiplex PCR; TCRdb's copy has only in-frame clones and leaves some out. This table holds approximately 140,000 clones, around nine tenths found once. This specimen comes from a study of T cell responses to AZD1222 COVID-19 vaccine. Findings and limits, study-wide: Variant regions that are unmutated are reportedly the target of nearly half of spike-specific TCRs.

The ends lost 7 bases at V and 1 base at J; junction bases unmatched: 6. The CDR3 runs to 13 residues. In germline, CDR1 is SQVTM, CDR2 ANQGSEA. The source of this sequence is an adult in good health. This specimen was peripheral blood, taken on day 0 of AZD1222 vaccination. J is TRBJ2-5 and V is TRBV29-1; 7 nucleotides line up with TRBD1. The CDR3 loop reads CSGIHRGQETQYF. The CDR3 DNA sequence: TGCAGCGGTATACACAGGGGCCAAGAGACCCAGTACTTC. Full variable domain (missing parts from reference TRBV29-1 and TRBJ2-5): SAVISQKPSRDICQRGTSLTIQCQVDSQVTMMFWYRQQPGQSLTLIATANQGSEATYESGFVIDKFPISRPNLTFSTLTVSNMSPEDSSIYLCSGIHRGQETQYFGPGTRLLVL.